The 21 T cell receptor beta chains in this list originate from one sample, sequenced in a study of immune characterization of retroperitoneal liposarcoma. TCRdb re-derived calls from the PCR reads in MiXCR, one entry per CDR3 protein. The table shows fewer than 7,500 distinct CDR3 sequences, with roughly 29% occurring only once. Sequencing input: blood. Receptors were obtained from a male donor with retroperitoneal liposarcoma.

J is TRBJ2-5 and V is TRBV20-1, with TRBD2 matching over 12 bases. The CDR3 runs 15 residues. The germline V gene has CDR1 DFQATT and CDR2 SNEGSKA (reference sequence). The V and J ends lost 5 bases and 4 bases, in that order; junction bases with no gene match: 8. The CDR3 sequence: CSAGRRTSGAETQYF. The CDR3 DNA reads TGCAGTGCTGGGCGAAGGACTAGCGGGGCAGAGACCCAGTACTTC.

The chain combines TRBV6-1 with TRBJ1-3; 8 nucleotides match TRBD1. The CDR3 is made up of 15 amino acids. The germline CDR1 and CDR2 sequences are MNHNS and SASEGT. V lost 6 bases, J lost 4 bases, and 8 bases stayed unmatched. CDR3 sequence: CASRSTGEWGNTIYF. The DNA of the CDR3 is TGTGCCAGCAGGTCGACAGGGGAATGGGGAAACACCATATATTTT.

This clonotype appeared many times. The rearrangement joins TRBV6-1 to TRBJ1-5; D is possibly TRBD1 (6 bases). Trimming took off 5 bases at V and 5 bases at J, with 19 bases between the two ends. CDR1 and CDR2 from the germline V gene are MNHNS and SASEGT. CDR3 length: 16 residues. CDR3 nucleotide sequence: TGTGCCAGCAGTTCCGGGGACACCTCATTCCATCAGCCCCAGCATTTT. It is translated as CASSSGDTSFHQPQHF.

This clonotype showed up just a few times. For the CDR3, the DNA is TGTGCCAGCACCCCCCGGGGGTTTGGAGATACGCAGTATTTT. It codes for CASTPRGFGDTQYF. This chain joins TRBV6-4 and TRBJ2-3; tentatively, D is TRBD2 (6 bases). CDR1 MRHNA and CDR2 SNTAGT come from the germline V gene. Trimming left V 7 bases short and J 5 bases short, with 16 bases between. There are 14 residues in the CDR3.

This clonotype was detected only a few times. The rearrangement uses TRBV20-1 and TRBJ2-2; 8 bases fit TRBD1. This CDR3 has 17 amino acids. Germline-derived CDR1 and CDR2 are DFQATT and SNEGSKA (reference sequence). With 4 bases clipped from V and 0 bases from J, the junction kept 10 bases outside the gene matches. This CDR3 reads CSAKSTRGPANTGELFF. CDR3 DNA: TGCAGTGCTAAAAGTACCAGGGGGCCCGCGAACACCGGGGAGCTGTTTTTT.

The rearrangement uses TRBV20-1 and TRBJ2-1; 8 bases fit TRBD1. With V trimmed by 3 bases and J by 15 bases, 10 bases remained unmatched. Germline V gives CDR1 DFQATT, CDR2 SNEGSKA (reference sequence). CDR3 size: 12 residues. This chain's CDR3 is CSARGLGQGGFF. The DNA for the CDR3 is TGCAGTGCTAGGGGCCTAGGACAGGGTGGGTTCTTC.

By share of the sample, this clonotype is medium-sized. The V gene is TRBV7-6, the J gene TRBJ2-1; D is possibly TRBD1 (6 bases). The CDR3 has 13 amino acids. V was clipped by 7 bases and J by 5 bases, with 12 bases between them. Germline V gene data show CDR1 as SGHVS and CDR2 as FNYEAQ. CDR3 sequence: CASTRGTNNEQFF. The CDR3, as DNA: TGTGCCAGCACCAGAGGGACAAACAATGAGCAGTTCTTC.

The chain joins TRBV4-3 to TRBJ2-5; 11 positions match TRBD2. The end of the DNA aligns better with TRBJ2-7, so the J call may be wrong. There are 19 residues in the CDR3. Germline V gene sequence: CDR1 LGHNA, CDR2 YSLEER. The CDR3 coding sequence is TGCGCCAGCAGCCAAGATCCAGGGCGGCTAGCGGGGGGATCCTACGAGCAGTACTTC. This translates into CASSQDPGRLAGGSYEQYF.

In nucleotides, the CDR3 is TGTGCCAGCAGCTTAACGGTCTTAACAGGGGGCAGCAGGAATGAGCAGTTCTTC. The encoded protein is CASSLTVLTGGSRNEQFF. J is TRBJ2-1 and V is TRBV7-3, with 9 bases aligning to TRBD1. The V gene end was trimmed by 0 bases and the J gene end by 7 bases; junction bases not matched to a gene: 13. CDR3 size: 18 residues. From germline, CDR1 is SGHTA and CDR2 FQGTGA.

CDR3 sequence reads: CASSYNRGGSYNEQFF. The CDR3 DNA reads TGTGCCAGCAGCTACAACAGGGGAGGCTCCTACAATGAGCAGTTCTTC. The chain couples TRBV7-2 to TRBJ2-1, with TRBD1 as a possible D gene (7 bases). The germline CDR1 and CDR2 sequences are SGHTA and FQGNSA. The V and J ends lost 4 bases and 0 bases respectively, with 13 bases between them. CDR3 length equals 16 residues.

This clonotype came up many times. This chain uses TRBV12-3 or TRBV12-4 with TRBJ1-2; D is ambiguous. Deletions cut 2 bases from V and 8 bases from J, with 6 bases between. CDR3 length equals 11 residues. The CDR3 DNA reads TGTGCCAGCAGTTTACCCAGCGGCTACACCTTC. This translates into CASSLPSGYTF.

The table lists this clonotype with a few counts. The V gene is TRBV6-1, the J gene TRBJ2-4, with 8 bases that match TRBD2. Germline loops: CDR1 MNHNS, CDR2 SASEGT. The junction had 7 bases not matched to a gene; V was cut back by 8 bases and J by 1 base. The CDR3 is 15 residues long. The CDR3 bases are TGTGCCAGCCGGGAGGGTACTGGTGCCAAAAACATTCAGTACTTC. Its protein product is CASREGTGAKNIQYF.

This clonotype was counted at least ten times. V usage is TRBV7-2 and J usage is TRBJ2-3, with 12 positions matching TRBD2. V trimming: 5 bases; J trimming: 5 bases; junction bases outside the gene matches: 8. Germline V CDR1 and CDR2: SGHTA, FQGNSA. The CDR3 is 16 residues long. The CDR3 is CASSPQLAGGVDTQYF. The CDR3 DNA reads TGTGCCAGCAGCCCACAACTAGCGGGAGGAGTAGATACGCAGTATTTT.

CDR3 sequence: CASSLGAYEQYF. DNA of the CDR3: TGTGCCAGCAGTTTAGGCGCCTACGAGCAGTACTTC. The rearrangement uses TRBV6-1 and TRBJ2-4; no clear D. The J call may be incorrect, as the DNA end agrees better with TRBJ2-7. Germline V gene lookup returns CDR1 MNHNS and CDR2 SASEGT. This CDR3 spans 12 amino acids.

V gene TRBV6-2 or TRBV6-3 combines with J gene TRBJ2-1, with D perhaps matching TRBD1 (6 bases). The J call may be faulty, since TRBJ2-5 better matches the DNA end. CDR3 length: 14 amino acids. Looked up from germline, CDR1 is MNHEY and CDR2 is SVGEGT. The CDR3 spells CASRDPGHEETQYF. In DNA, the CDR3 is TGTGCCAGCAGGGACCCGGGACACGAAGAGACCCAGTACTTC.

The chain joins TRBV2 to TRBJ2-2; D is possibly TRBD1 or TRBD2 (5 bases each). CDR3 length equals 14 residues. V dropped 6 bases and J dropped 6 bases, with 14 bases sitting between them. Germline CDR1 reads SNHLY; CDR2 reads FYNNEI. CDR3 nucleotides: TGTGCCAGCAGCAAGAAGGGGAGCTCCGGGGAGCTGTTTTTT. Its protein is CASSKKGSSGELFF.

The chain recombines TRBV6-1 with TRBJ2-1, with 13 bases matching TRBD2. The CDR3 runs to 16 residues. Germline-derived CDR1 and CDR2 are MNHNS and SASEGT. With 5 bases clipped from V and 1 base from J, the junction kept 2 bases outside the gene matches. The chain's CDR3 is CASSSGLAGSYNEQFF. The CDR3 nucleotides are TGTGCCAGCAGTTCGGGACTAGCGGGATCCTACAATGAGCAGTTCTTC.

This clonotype was observed many times. This sequence joins TRBV28 and TRBJ1-1; D remains unclear. Per germline, CDR1 MDHEN and CDR2 SYDVKM. This CDR3 is 12 amino acids long. V lost 7 bases and J 0 bases, leaving 6 bases between the germline ends. The CDR3 DNA follows: TGTGCCAGCAAACTTATGAACACTGAAGCTTTCTTT. Protein: CASKLMNTEAFF. Full variable domain (missing parts from reference TRBV28 and TRBJ1-1): DVKVTQSSRYLVKRTGEKVFLECVQDMDHENMFWYRQDPGLGLRLIYFSYDVKMKEKGDIPEGYSVSREKKERFSLILESASTNQTSMYLCASKLMNTEAFFGQGTRLTVV.

The chain couples TRBV30 to TRBJ2-6, with 8 bases fitting TRBD2. Trimming took 3 bases from V and 1 from J; bases not matched to a gene: 5. Germline loops: CDR1 GTSNPN, CDR2 SVGIG (reference sequence). The CDR3 extends over 16 amino acids. CDR3 bases: TGTGCCTGGAGCGGCGGGGGGTGGTCTGGGGCCAACGTCCTGACTTTC. It specifies CAWSGGGWSGANVLTF. The complete variable domain, with remaining parts taken from reference TRBV30 and TRBJ2-6, reads SQTIHQWPATLVQPVGSPLSLECTVEGTSNPNLYWYRQAAGRGLQLLFYSVGIGQISSEVPQNLSASRPQDRQFILSSKKLLLSDSGFYLCAWSGGGWSGANVLTFGAGSRLTVL.

This chain joins TRBV4-1 and TRBJ2-4; no firm D call. The CDR3 length is 19 residues. V was cut by 2 bases and J by 1 base, with 21 bases left in between. In germline, CDR1 is MGHRA, CDR2 YSYEKL. The CDR3 coding sequence is TGCGCCAGCAGCCAAACGCCTGATGTGGGCCGGCAGGCCAAAAACATTCAGTACTTC. Protein product: CASSQTPDVGRQAKNIQYF.

The chain is built from TRBV11-1 and TRBJ2-3, with a tentative D call TRBD2 (5 bases). Trimming took off 4 bases at V and 4 bases at J, with 12 bases between the two ends. CDR1 is SGHAT and CDR2 is FQDESV in the germline V gene (reference sequence). The CDR3 covers 14 residues. CDR3 DNA: TGTGCCAGCAGCTCGCGAGCGGAGGCAGATACGCAGTATTTT. Translation: CASSSRAEADTQYF.